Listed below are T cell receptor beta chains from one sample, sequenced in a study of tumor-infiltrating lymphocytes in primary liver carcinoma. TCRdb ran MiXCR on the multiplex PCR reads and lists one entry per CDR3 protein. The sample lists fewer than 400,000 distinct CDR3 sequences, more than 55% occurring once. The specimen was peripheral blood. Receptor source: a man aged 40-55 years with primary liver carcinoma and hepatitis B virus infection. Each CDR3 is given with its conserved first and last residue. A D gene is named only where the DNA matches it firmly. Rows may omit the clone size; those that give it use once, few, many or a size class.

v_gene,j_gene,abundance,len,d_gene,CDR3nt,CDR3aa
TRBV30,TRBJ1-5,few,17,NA,TGTGCCTGGAGTTTGTACGGCCAGATCTGGGAGGATCAGCCCCAGCATTTT,CAWSLYGQIWEDQPQHF
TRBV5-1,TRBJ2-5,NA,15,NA,TGCGCCAGCAGCTTGGCCGCAGGGAACCAAGGGACCCAGTACTTC,CASSLAAGNQGTQYF
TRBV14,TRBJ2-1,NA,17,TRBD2,TGTGCCAGCAGCCAATACGAGGCTAGACTAGCTTACAATGAGCAGTTCTTC,CASSQYEARLAYNEQFF
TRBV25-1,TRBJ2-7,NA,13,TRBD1,TGTGCCAGCCGGACAGGGGGGGCCTACGGGCAGTACTTC,CASRTGGAYGQYF
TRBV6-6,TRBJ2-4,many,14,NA,TGTGCCAGCAGTTTCCGGGACGGCAAAAACATTCAGTACTTC,CASSFRDGKNIQYF
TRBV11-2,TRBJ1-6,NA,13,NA,TGTGCCAGCAAGCCGCGGGCGAACTCACCCCTCCACTTT,CASKPRANSPLHF
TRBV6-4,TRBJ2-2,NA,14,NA,TGTGCCAGCAAAGGGGATGCTAACACCGGAGAGCTGTTTTTT,CASKGDANTGELFF
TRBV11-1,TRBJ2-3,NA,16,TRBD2,TGTGTCAGCAGCCTGAGACTAGCGGGAGCCAGTGATACGCAGTATTTT,CVSSLRLAGASDTQYF
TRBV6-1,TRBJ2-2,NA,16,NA,TGTGCCAGCAGTGAAGCGCCCAGGGCTGGGATCGGGGGGCTGTTTTTT,CASSEAPRAGIGGLFF
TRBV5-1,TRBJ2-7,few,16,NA,TGCGCCAGCAGCTTGGCCCTAGGAGGACGGGACGGGGAGCAGTACTTC,CASSLALGGRDGEQYF
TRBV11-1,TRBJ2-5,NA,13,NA,TGTGCCAGCAGCCTGATGGGAGCAGAGACCCAGTACTTC,CASSLMGAETQYF
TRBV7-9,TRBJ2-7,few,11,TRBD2,TGTGCCAGCTCAGGGCGGGAGGAGCAGTACTTC,CASSGREEQYF
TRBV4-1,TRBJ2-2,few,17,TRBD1,TGCGCCAGCAGCCAAGAAGTGACAGGGGGCCTTGCCGGGGAGCTGTTTTTT,CASSQEVTGGLAGELFF
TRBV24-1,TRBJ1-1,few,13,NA,TGTGCCACTAGCAGGGAGGAGGGAACTGAAGCTTTCTTT,CATSREEGTEAFF
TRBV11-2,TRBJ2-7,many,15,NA,TGTGCCAGCAGCTTAGCTAGGGTCGGGGTGGACGAGCAGTACTTC,CASSLARVGVDEQYF
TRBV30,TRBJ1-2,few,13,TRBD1,TGTGCCTTTGCGACAGGGGTTAACTATGGCTACACCTTC,CAFATGVNYGYTF
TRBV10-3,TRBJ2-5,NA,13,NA,TGTGCCATCGGGCAGGGTGGGGAAGAGACCCAGTACTTC,CAIGQGGEETQYF
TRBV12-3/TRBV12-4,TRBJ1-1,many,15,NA,TGTGCCAGCAGTTTAACCGGGACACCGAACACTGAAGCTTTCTTT,CASSLTGTPNTEAFF
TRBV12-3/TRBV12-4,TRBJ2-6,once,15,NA,TGTGCCACCAGTTTATCGGGGTCTGGGGCCAACGTCCTGACTTTC,CATSLSGSGANVLTF
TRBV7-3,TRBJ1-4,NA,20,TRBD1,TGTGCCAGCAGCTTTACGGCCCGGGACAGGGTAACAAGAGATGGAGGAAAACTGTTTTTT,CASSFTARDRVTRDGGKLFF
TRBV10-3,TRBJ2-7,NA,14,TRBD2,TGTGCCATCAGTGGGCGGGGGGAAACCTACGAGCAGTACTTC,CAISGRGETYEQYF
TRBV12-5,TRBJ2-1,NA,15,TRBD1,TGTGCTAGTGGTTTGATGGGACAGGGAATTAATGAGCAGTTCTTC,CASGLMGQGINEQFF
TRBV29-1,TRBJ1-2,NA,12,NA,TGCAGCGTTGGGAGGCCCGGTTATGGCTACACCTTC,CSVGRPGYGYTF
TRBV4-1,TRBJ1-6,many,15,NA,TGCGCCAGCAGCCAAGATAGCACAGGGAATTCACCCCTCCACTTT,CASSQDSTGNSPLHF
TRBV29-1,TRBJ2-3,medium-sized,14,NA,TGCAGCGCCCCCGGGGTCCTCCTCACAGATACGCAGTATTTT,CSAPGVLLTDTQYF
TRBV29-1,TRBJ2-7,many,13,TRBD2,TGCAGCGTTGATAGCGGGAGCGCCTACGAGCAGTACTTC,CSVDSGSAYEQYF
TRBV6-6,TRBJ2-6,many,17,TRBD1,TGTGCCAGCAGTTACAACAGGGGAATATCTGGGGCCAACGTCCTGACTTTC,CASSYNRGISGANVLTF
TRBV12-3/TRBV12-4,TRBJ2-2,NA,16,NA,TGTGCCAGCACCCAAGGCCCGACACGATACACCGGGGATCTGTTTTTT,CASTQGPTRYTGDLFF
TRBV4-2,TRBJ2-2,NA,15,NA,TGTGCTAGCAGCTCCCGGGACTCGAGCACCAGGGAGCTGTTTTTT,CASSSRDSSTRELFF
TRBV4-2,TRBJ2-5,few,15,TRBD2,TGTGCCAGCAGCCAAGTAGCGGGAGGAGCAGAGACCCAGTACTTC,CASSQVAGGAETQYF
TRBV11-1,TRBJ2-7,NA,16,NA,TGTGCTAGCAGCTTAGGGTTCCGGCTATCTGACTGCGAGCAGTACTTC,CASSLGFRLSDCEQYF
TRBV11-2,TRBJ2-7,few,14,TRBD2,TGTGCCAGTAACAGTCTAGCGGGAGTTGGCGGGCAGTACTTC,CASNSLAGVGGQYF
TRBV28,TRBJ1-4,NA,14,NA,TGTGCCAGCAGCTTACCCAGGATTAATGAAAAACTGTTTTTT,CASSLPRINEKLFF
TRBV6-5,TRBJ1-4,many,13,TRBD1,TGTGCCAGCTCAAGGGGGCGAAATGAAAAACTGTTTTTT,CASSRGRNEKLFF
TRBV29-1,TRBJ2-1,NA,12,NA,TGCAGCGTAAATACTGTGACAAATGAGCAGTCCTTC,CSVNTVTNEQSF